A few counts support the clone carrying this T cell receptor (beta chain). Its target is unknown. Within the library, unique molecular identifiers were attached to each individual cDNA molecule. In the original workflow: There were a median of approximately 100,000 TCRs per sample, with a range from roughly 20,000 to 690,600. MiXCR was run by TCRdb on the 5' RACE reads, yielding one entry per CDR3 protein. TCRdb, rather than the study authors, made the V and J calls. This table holds about 140,000 distinct CDR3 sequences, around 4% found once. RNA extraction used unfractionated whole blood as the source of total RNA. This specimen comes from a study of human T cells and chemical hapten exposure. Study as a whole: Small differences in pooled library volume mainly drove the variation in TCR yields per sample.

Whole-study findings and limits: With regard to DPC sensitization, TCRs above 1 in 1000 frequency did not change.

The CDR3 runs to 15 residues. The V gene lost 11 bases and the J gene lost 1 base, with 17 bases spanning the gap. Germline assignment: CDR1 SNHLY and CDR2 FYNNEI. This TCR was recovered from a female donor in good health. This chain uses TRBV2 with TRBJ2-2; tentatively, D is TRBD2 (5 bases). This CDR3 reads CAGRRMAGNTGELFF. The CDR3 DNA sequence: TGTGCCGGGAGAAGGATGGCGGGGAACACCGGGGAGCTGTTTTTT.